These 20 T cell receptor beta chains were sequenced from one sample in a study of cytomegalovirus exposure and HLA in healthy donors. The PCR was carried out with 60 Vbeta primers and 13 Jbeta primers. The method was immunoSEQ multiplex PCR; TCRdb's version includes in-frame clones alone and lacks a portion of them. The table records around 120,000 clones, around 80% of them present only once. The sequencing input was PBMCs. Every receptor here comes from a human donor in good health.

CDR3 sequence: CASSSTSGGQGKNEQFF. The CDR3 region has the DNA TGTGCCAGCAGCTCCACGTCGGGTGGTCAGGGAAAAAATGAGCAGTTCTTC. The rearrangement links TRBV5-5 to TRBJ2-1; possibly TRBD1 for D (5 bases). V shed 3 bases and J shed 7 bases, with 23 bases lying between them. The CDR3 spans 17 residues. Germline assignment: CDR1 SGHKS and CDR2 YYEKEE (reference sequence).

This chain connects TRBV5-1 to TRBJ2-7, with 8 bases fitting TRBD2. Germline trimming cut 4 bases from V and 2 bases from J; bases unmatched to any gene: 5. CDR1 is SGHRS, CDR2 YFSETQ, per germline. This CDR3 is 14 amino acids long. The CDR3 DNA follows: TGCGCCAGCAGCCCCAGCGGGGGTCCCTACGAGCAGTACTTC. Encoded protein: CASSPSGGPYEQYF.

The rearrangement joins TRBV14 to TRBJ2-1; 8 bases align to TRBD2. The CDR3 loop spans 15 amino acids. V trimming: 6 bases; J trimming: 8 bases; junction bases outside the gene matches: 12. The germline CDR1 and CDR2 sequences are SGHDN and FVKESK. CDR3 sequence (DNA): TGTGCCAGCAGTCGTCCGGGGGGGCCTCAACATGAGCAGTTCTTC. Translation gives CASSRPGGPQHEQFF.

J is TRBJ2-7 and V is TRBV6-5, with a tentative D call TRBD2 (5 bases). Trimming stripped 6 bases from V and 6 bases from J, with 21 bases between. The CDR3 has 15 amino acids. CDR1 and CDR2 from the germline V gene are MNHEY and SVGAGI. CDR3 sequence reads: CASSDRNRGNSEQYF. The CDR3 nucleotides are TGTGCCAGCAGCGACCGCAACCGAGGGAATTCCGAGCAGTACTTC.

The rearrangement joins TRBV28 to TRBJ2-3; 8 nucleotides align to TRBD2. This CDR3 is built from 17 residues. Germline assignment: CDR1 MDHEN and CDR2 SYDVKM. The V segment lost 6 bases and the J segment 3 bases; nucleotides outside the gene matches: 14. The CDR3 protein is CASRTGLVRGVTDTQYF. DNA of the CDR3: TGTGCCAGCAGAACAGGGTTGGTGCGGGGGGTGACAGATACGCAGTATTTT.

The chain has TRBV7-9 and TRBJ2-5; a weak D match, TRBD2 (6 bases). From germline, CDR1 is SEHNR and CDR2 FQNEAQ (reference sequence). The CDR3 contains 15 residues. V gave up 2 bases and J gave up 5 bases, with 15 bases separating them. Here the CDR3 reads CASSLNPGTGETQYF. The CDR3 coding sequence is TGTGCCAGCAGCTTAAATCCCGGGACTGGGGAGACCCAGTACTTC.

The chain links TRBV1 to TRBJ1-2. TRBV1 is termed a pseudogene. There are 14 residues in the CDR3. Written as DNA, the CDR3 is TGCACCAGCAGCCAAGATTGGAGATTCGATGGCTACACCTTC. Translating gives CTSSQDWRFDGYTF.

The J gene is TRBJ1-2, the V gene TRBV6-5; TRBD1 aligns across 8 bases. The CDR3 runs 14 residues. The germline CDR1 and CDR2 sequences are MNHEY and SVGAGI. The J segment lost 2 bases and the V segment lost 6 bases, leaving 5 bases of the junction unmatched. The CDR3 region is CASRETGVNYGYTF. The DNA of the CDR3 is TGTGCCAGCAGAGAGACAGGGGTGAACTATGGCTACACCTTC.

This rearrangement joins TRBV28 to TRBJ1-1, with D possibly matching TRBD1 (5 bases). The CDR3 consists of 12 residues. Germline values: CDR1 MDHEN, CDR2 SYDVKM. V was pared by 7 bases and J by 4 bases, with 10 bases between. The chain's CDR3 is CASMDTSTEAFF. CDR3 DNA sequence: TGTGCCAGCATGGACACTTCCACTGAAGCTTTCTTT.

The J gene is TRBJ1-1, the V gene TRBV29-1, with a weak D call TRBD1 (5 bases). V shed 7 bases and J shed 4 bases, with 13 bases lying between them. The CDR3 is 12 residues long. Germline lookup yields CDR1 SQVTM and CDR2 ANQGSEA. CDR3 amino acids: CSGDGGATEAFF. The CDR3 region has the DNA TGCAGCGGCGACGGAGGGGCCACTGAAGCTTTCTTT.

CDR3 sequence reads: CASSGVAGAYTDTQYF. The CDR3 region has the DNA TGTGCCAGTAGTGGGGTAGCGGGGGCCTACACAGATACGCAGTATTTT. The chain has TRBV19 and TRBJ2-3, with TRBD2 identical over 9 bases. CDR1 LNHDA and CDR2 SQIVND come from the germline V gene (reference sequence). V was pared by 5 bases and J by 2 bases, with 8 bases of the junction left unmatched. There are 16 residues in the CDR3.

The V call is TRBV9, the J call TRBJ1-6; maybe TRBD1 (6 bases). This CDR3 is built from 17 residues. Germline V CDR1 and CDR2: SGDLS, YYNGEE. Trimming took 0 bases from V and 7 from J, leaving 17 bases between them. Here the CDR3 DNA reads TGTGCCAGCAGCGTAGCTCTGGGGGCGCCTGAAAATTCACCCCTCCACTTT. Amino acid sequence: CASSVALGAPENSPLHF.

This clone was detected only a few times. The CDR3 region is CASSHLVEQYF. DNA of the CDR3: TGTGCCAGCAGCCATCTAGTCGAGCAGTACTTC. V gene TRBV5-6 combines with J gene TRBJ2-7; D unresolved. Germline CDR1 reads SGHDT; CDR2 reads YYEEEE. V was clipped by 4 bases and J by 6 bases, with 8 bases between them. The CDR3 runs to 11 residues.

The CDR3 nucleotides are TGTGCCAGCAGCGGATCCGGGACTATAATTTTCACAGATACGCAGTATTTT. Amino acids: CASSGSGTIIFTDTQYF. The chain joins TRBV9 to TRBJ2-3; 7 positions match TRBD2. The J segment lost 2 bases and the V segment lost 3 bases, leaving 12 bases of the junction unmatched. The length of the CDR3 is 17 residues. Germline CDR1 is SGDLS and CDR2 is YYNGEE.

The chain couples TRBV28 to TRBJ1-2, with 7 bases aligning to TRBD1. Germline CDR1 reads MDHEN; CDR2 reads SYDVKM. The V gene end was trimmed by 5 bases and the J gene end by 4 bases; junction bases not matched to a gene: 10. The CDR3 runs to 15 residues. This CDR3 is CASSRSDREVYGYTF. For the CDR3, the DNA is TGTGCCAGCAGTCGGTCAGACAGGGAAGTCTATGGCTACACCTTC.

The chain recombines TRBV4-1 with TRBJ2-3; 8 nucleotides agree with TRBD2. Germline values: CDR1 MGHRA, CDR2 YSYEKL. J gave up 6 bases and V 2 bases, and 7 bases lay outside the gene matches. The CDR3 is made up of 15 amino acids. The CDR3 nucleotides are TGCGCCAGCAGCCAAACGGGGGGGCCAGGTGATACGCAGTATTTT. Its protein product is CASSQTGGPGDTQYF.

This clone appeared a few times. The genes are TRBV4-1 and TRBJ2-7; no reliable D call. This CDR3 contains 15 residues. Germline V gene lookup returns CDR1 MGHRA and CDR2 YSYEKL. Trimming stripped 1 base from V and 3 bases from J, with 13 bases between. The DNA for the CDR3 is TGCGCCAGCAGCCAAGGGTTCACAACCAACTACGAGCAGTACTTC. Translating gives CASSQGFTTNYEQYF.

V usage is TRBV5-4 and J usage is TRBJ1-3; 9 positions match TRBD1. Per germline, CDR1 SGHNT and CDR2 YYREEE (reference sequence). There are 15 residues in the CDR3. V shed 2 bases and J 3 bases; nucleotides not matched to a gene: 3. CDR3 DNA: TGTGCCAGCAGCTTCGGACAGGGGTATGGAAACACCATATATTTT. The encoded protein is CASSFGQGYGNTIYF.

The V call is TRBV7-9, the J call TRBJ1-1; tentatively, D is TRBD1 (5 bases). The CDR3 is 13 residues long. The V end lost 2 bases, the J end lost 12 bases, and 16 bases lay between the germline ends. Germline loops: CDR1 SEHNR, CDR2 FQNEAQ (reference sequence). The DNA for the CDR3 is TGTGCCAGCAGCTTAAGCGGGGGGGGGACGACTTTCTTT. Translating it yields CASSLSGGGTTFF.

This rearrangement joins TRBV15 to TRBJ2-5; no definite D call. The V gene's germline CDR1 is LNHNV and CDR2 YYDKDF (reference sequence). Trimming took off 1 base at V and 5 bases at J, with 8 bases between the two ends. The CDR3 sequence is 13 residues long. DNA for the CDR3: TGTGCCACCAGCAGAGGCGTAACGGAGACCCAGTACTTC. It codes for CATSRGVTETQYF.